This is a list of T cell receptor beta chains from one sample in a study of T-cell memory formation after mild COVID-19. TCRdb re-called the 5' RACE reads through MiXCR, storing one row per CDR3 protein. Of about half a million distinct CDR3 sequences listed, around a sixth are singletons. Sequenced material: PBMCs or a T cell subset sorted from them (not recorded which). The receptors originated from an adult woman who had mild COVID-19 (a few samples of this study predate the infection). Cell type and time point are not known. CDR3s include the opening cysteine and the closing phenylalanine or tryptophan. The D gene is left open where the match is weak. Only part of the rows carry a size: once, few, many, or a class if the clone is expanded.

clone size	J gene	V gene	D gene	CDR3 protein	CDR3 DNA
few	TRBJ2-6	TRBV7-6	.	CASSYTGAGANVLTF	TGTGCCAGCAGCTACACAGGTGCTGGGGCCAACGTCCTGACTTTC
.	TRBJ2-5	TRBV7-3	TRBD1	CASSYSGGAGETQYF	TGTGCCAGCAGCTACTCAGGGGGTGCTGGGGAGACCCAGTACTTC
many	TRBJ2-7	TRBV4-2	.	CASSPLTSPSEQYF	TGTGCCAGCAGCCCCTTGACTAGTCCCTCCGAGCAGTACTTC
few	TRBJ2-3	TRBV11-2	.	CASSLEEPLSTDTQYF	TGTGCCAGCAGCTTAGAGGAACCCCTTAGCACAGATACGCAGTATTTT
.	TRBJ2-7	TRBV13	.	CASSLSGFSYEQYF	TGTGCCAGCAGCTTATCCGGTTTCTCCTACGAGCAGTACTTC
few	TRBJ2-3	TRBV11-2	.	CASSHNTDTQYF	TGTGCCAGCAGTCACAACACAGATACGCAGTATTTT
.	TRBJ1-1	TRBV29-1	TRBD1	CSALAVTGGTEAFF	TGCAGCGCCCTTGCCGTGACAGGGGGCACTGAAGCTTTCTTT
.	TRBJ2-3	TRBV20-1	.	CSARGKLGGGAPDTQYF	TGCAGTGCTAGAGGGAAATTAGGGGGGGGGGCCCCAGATACGCAGTATTTT
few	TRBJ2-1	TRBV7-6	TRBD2	CASSSRGLSGRSSYNEQFF	TGTGCCAGCAGCTCTAGGGGGCTTAGCGGGAGAAGCTCCTACAATGAGCAGTTCTTC
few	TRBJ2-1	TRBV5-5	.	CASSHIGALLPSYNEQFF	TGTGCCAGCAGCCACATCGGAGCGCTACTCCCCTCCTACAATGAGCAGTTCTTC
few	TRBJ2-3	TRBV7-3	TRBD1	CASSIGTGVSDTQYF	TGTGCCAGCAGCATCGGGACAGGGGTTTCAGATACGCAGTATTTT
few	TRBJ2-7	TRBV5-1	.	CASSFDLYEQYF	TGCGCCAGCAGCTTTGACCTCTACGAGCAGTACTTC
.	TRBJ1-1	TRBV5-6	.	CASSVRARGTEAFF	TGTGCCAGCAGCGTGAGGGCCAGAGGGACTGAAGCTTTCTTT
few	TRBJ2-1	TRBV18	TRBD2	CASSWGLAGNNEQFF	TGTGCCAGCTCGTGGGGACTAGCGGGAAACAATGAGCAGTTCTTC
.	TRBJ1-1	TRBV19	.	CASSILRQAGVDTEAFF	TGTGCCAGTAGTATTCTTCGACAGGCAGGCGTGGACACTGAAGCTTTCTTT
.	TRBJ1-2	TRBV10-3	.	CAIAQRGRGYTF	TGTGCCATCGCCCAGCGCGGTCGGGGCTACACCTTC
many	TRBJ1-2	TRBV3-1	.	CASSGGYGYTF	TGTGCCAGCAGCGGCGGGTATGGCTACACCTTC
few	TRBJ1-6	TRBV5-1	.	CASSLAGQRYNSPLHF	TGCGCCAGCAGCTTGGCCGGACAGCGTTATAATTCACCCCTCCACTTT
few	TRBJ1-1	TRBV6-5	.	CASSSAQGGDTEAFF	TGTGCCAGCAGTTCTGCACAGGGAGGGGACACTGAAGCTTTCTTT
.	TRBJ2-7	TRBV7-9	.	CASSPGTLGYEQYF	TGTGCCAGCAGCCCTGGGACGTTAGGGTACGAGCAGTACTTC
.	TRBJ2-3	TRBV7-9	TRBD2	CASSTGTSGSTDTQYF	TGTGCCAGCAGCACTGGGACTAGCGGGAGCACAGATACGCAGTATTTT
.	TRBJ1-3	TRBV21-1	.	CASSKEGSGNTIYF	TGTGCCAGCAGCAAAGAAGGGTCTGGAAACACCATATATTTT
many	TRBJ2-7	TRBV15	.	CATSRDWDGGAQYF	TGTGCCACCAGCAGAGATTGGGACGGGGGAGCGCAGTACTTC